One sample yielded the 27 T cell receptor beta chains listed below, sequenced in a study of T cell responses to AZD1222 COVID-19 vaccine. The table came from immunoSEQ multiplex PCR; TCRdb's copy has only in-frame clones and leaves some out. The table has over 100,000 clones, roughly nine tenths seen once. Sequencing used peripheral blood, obtained on day 0 of AZD1222 vaccination. All receptors come from an adult in good health.

V gene TRBV9 combines with J gene TRBJ1-3; D may be TRBD1 (5 bases). Germline V gene data show CDR1 as SGDLS and CDR2 as YYNGEE. CDR3 length equals 13 residues. The V gene lost 3 bases and the J gene lost 4 bases, with 8 bases spanning the gap. CDR3 loop: CASSEGSGNTIYF. DNA for the CDR3: TGTGCCAGCAGCGAGGGGAGCGGAAACACCATATATTTT. The variable domain in full, completed from reference TRBV9 and TRBJ1-3, reads DSGVTQTPKHLITATGQRVTLRCSPRSGDLSVYWYQQSLDQGLQFLIQYYNGEERAKGNILERFSAQQFPDLHSELNLSSLELGDSALYFCASSEGSGNTIYFGEGSWLTVV.

This CDR3 is CASSKTPTDRDPQPQHF. The DNA for the CDR3 is TGTGCCAGCAGCAAAACCCCGACCGACAGGGACCCCCAGCCCCAGCATTTT. This rearrangement joins TRBV21-1 to TRBJ1-5; the table's D gene call, TRBD1, was not cross checked with the DNA. TRBV21-1 is termed a pseudogene. This CDR3 has 17 amino acids.

The chain is built from TRBV11-2 and TRBJ2-7, with TRBD1 matching over 10 bases. V trimming: 1 base; J trimming: 3 bases; junction bases outside the gene matches: 3. Germline V gene lookup returns CDR1 SGHAT and CDR2 FQNNGV. The CDR3 extends over 15 amino acids. The CDR3 protein is CASSLGDRGFYEQYF. DNA for the CDR3: TGTGCCAGCAGCTTAGGGGACAGGGGTTTCTACGAGCAGTACTTC.

V gene TRBV6-2 or TRBV6-3 combines with J gene TRBJ2-7; tentatively, D is TRBD1 (5 bases). The CDR3 runs to 15 residues. Germline V gene data show CDR1 as MNHEY and CDR2 as SVGEGT. The V end lost 2 bases, the J end lost 2 bases, and 13 bases lay between the germline ends. The CDR3 nucleotides read TGTGCCAGCAGTTACAGAGAACAGGTACCCTACGAGCAGTACTTC. Protein product: CASSYREQVPYEQYF.

The gene calls are TRBV24-1 and TRBJ1-2, with TRBD1 matching over 9 bases. The J segment lost 8 bases and the V segment lost 3 bases, leaving 9 bases of the junction unmatched. CDR1 KGHDR and CDR2 SFDVKD come from the germline V gene. The CDR3 consists of 15 residues. The CDR3 reads CATSDAGTGWSGYTF. CDR3 DNA sequence: TGTGCCACCAGTGATGCCGGGACAGGGTGGTCGGGCTACACCTTC.

This clone was detected once. This chain connects TRBV6-2 or TRBV6-3 to TRBJ1-1, with D perhaps TRBD1 (6 bases). Trimming took 4 bases from V and 0 from J, leaving 9 bases between them. The CDR3 is 14 amino acids. The germline V gene encodes CDR1 MNHEY and CDR2 SVGEGT. The CDR3 loop reads CASSFGQLNTEAFF. The CDR3 DNA follows: TGTGCCAGCAGTTTTGGACAGTTGAACACTGAAGCTTTCTTT.

The rearrangement uses TRBV28 and TRBJ1-5; D uncertain. The CDR3 consists of 12 residues. V gave up 7 bases and J gave up 11 bases, with 15 bases separating them. From germline, CDR1 is MDHEN and CDR2 SYDVKM. As DNA, the CDR3 is TGTGCCAGCAAACCCGGGGAGGGAGCCCAGCATTTT. Translation: CASKPGEGAQHF.

V usage is TRBV7-9 and J usage is TRBJ2-5; the D is unclear. CDR3 size: 14 residues. Looked up from germline, CDR1 is SEHNR and CDR2 is FQNEAQ (reference sequence). The ends were cut back, 0 bases at V and 5 bases at J, with 10 bases in the middle. CDR3 protein: CASSLAEGMETQYF. The CDR3 DNA reads as TGTGCCAGCAGCTTAGCGGAAGGGATGGAGACCCAGTACTTC.

The chain links TRBV3-1 (or the pseudogene TRBV3-2) to TRBJ1-2; D uncertain. Trimming pared 4 bases from V and 2 bases from J, leaving 8 bases between. Per the germline V gene, CDR1 is LGHDT and CDR2 is YNNKEL (reference sequence). There are 13 residues in the CDR3. CDR3: CASSPSWNYGYTF. DNA for the CDR3: TGTGCCAGCAGCCCATCGTGGAACTATGGCTACACCTTC.

The chain links TRBV3-1 (or the pseudogene TRBV3-2) to TRBJ2-2; D unclear. The germline gives CDR1 LGHDT, CDR2 YNNKEL (reference sequence). This CDR3 contains 18 residues. V was pared by 1 base and J by 3 bases, with 18 bases between. In DNA, the CDR3 is TGTGCCAGCAGCCAAGTCGCCCGTGCCAGCCAATACACCGGGGAGCTGTTTTTT. Amino acid sequence: CASSQVARASQYTGELFF.

This chain uses TRBV4-1 with TRBJ1-5; possible D gene TRBD1, 5 bases. The CDR3 runs to 14 residues. From germline, CDR1 is MGHRA and CDR2 YSYEKL. The germline V and J ends were trimmed by 3 bases and 5 bases, with 11 bases remaining between them. The CDR3 here is CASSHEQDYQPQHF. CDR3 sequence (DNA): TGCGCCAGCAGCCACGAACAGGACTATCAGCCCCAGCATTTT.

V is TRBV20-1 and J is TRBJ2-7; the D gene is possibly TRBD2 (6 bases). The germline V and J ends were trimmed by 5 bases and 9 bases, with 11 bases remaining between them. The CDR3 is 10 residues long. Germline CDR1 and CDR2: DFQATT and SNEGSKA (reference sequence). CDR3 bases: TGCAGTGCTGCGCCAGCGGGGCAGTACTTC. Translation gives CSAAPAGQYF.

Only a few counts were recorded for this clone. The J gene is TRBJ1-2, the V gene TRBV7-9; possible D gene TRBD1, 5 bases. Germline CDR1 and CDR2: SEHNR and FQNEAQ (reference sequence). Deletions cut 1 base from V and 8 bases from J, with 20 bases between. The CDR3 length is 16 residues. The CDR3: CASSLERGVGQQGYTF. The CDR3 coding sequence is TGTGCCAGCAGCTTAGAGCGGGGGGTGGGCCAACAAGGCTACACCTTC.

Remarks on this clone: Other DNA sequences in the sample encode the same CDR3. The chain uses TRBV3-1 (or the pseudogene TRBV3-2) and TRBJ2-7; D unresolved. CDR1 and CDR2 (germline): LGHDT, YNNKEL (reference sequence). Trimming left V 1 base short and J 1 base short, with 8 bases between. This CDR3 is built from 14 residues. The CDR3 reads CASSQGQGSYEQYF. In nucleotides, the CDR3 is TGTGCCAGCAGCCAAGGTCAAGGATCCTACGAGCAGTACTTC.

The CDR3, as DNA: TGTGCCAGCAGTTACTCGGGAAATGAAAAACTGTTTTTT. Translated, it gives CASSYSGNEKLFF. The chain is built from TRBV6-5 and TRBJ1-4; D ambiguous. Trimming stripped 0 bases from V and 5 bases from J, with 4 bases between. CDR1 and CDR2 (germline): MNHEY, SVGAGI. The CDR3 runs 13 residues.

The chain combines TRBV2 with TRBJ1-2; no reliable D call. The germline CDR1 and CDR2 sequences are SNHLY and FYNNEI. Trimming cost V 4 bases and J 5 bases, with 5 bases left between them. This CDR3 region has 11 residues. CDR3 protein: CASSVDYGYTF. The CDR3 DNA reads TGTGCCAGCAGTGTCGATTATGGCTACACCTTC.

V gene TRBV25-1 combines with J gene TRBJ2-1; 14 nucleotides line up with TRBD2. Germline CDR1 reads MGHDK; CDR2 reads SYGVNS. The CDR3 runs to 18 residues. V lost 1 base and J lost 1; bases outside the gene matches: 3. CDR3 residues: CASSESGLAGGSYNEQFF. DNA of the CDR3: TGTGCCAGCAGTGAATCCGGACTAGCGGGGGGTTCCTACAATGAGCAGTTCTTC.

V is TRBV6-6 and J is TRBJ2-1; D might be TRBD2 (6 bases). This CDR3 has 15 amino acids. V gave up 5 bases and J gave up 6 bases, with 17 bases separating them. The germline V gene encodes CDR1 MNHNY and CDR2 SVGAGI (reference sequence). This chain's CDR3 is CASSTGTDPINEQFF. The CDR3 DNA reads as TGTGCCAGCAGTACCGGGACTGACCCGATCAATGAGCAGTTCTTC.

The chain carries TRBV10-2 and TRBJ1-2, with D hard to call. This CDR3 has 13 residues. Germline V gives CDR1 WSHSY, CDR2 SAAADI. V was clipped by 0 bases and J by 6 bases, with 8 bases between them. The CDR3 is CASSESKTDGYTF. DNA of the CDR3: TGCGCCAGCAGTGAGTCTAAGACGGATGGCTACACCTTC.

The chain employs TRBV4-1 and TRBJ1-5; perhaps TRBD1 as D (5 bases). The CDR3 is made up of 15 amino acids. Germline V gene data show CDR1 as MGHRA and CDR2 as YSYEKL. V was pared by 4 bases and J by 1 base, with 11 bases between. The CDR3 sequence: CASSPSGPSNQPQHF. The DNA for the CDR3 is TGCGCCAGCAGCCCGTCGGGACCGAGCAATCAGCCCCAGCATTTT.

The chain recombines TRBV11-2 with TRBJ1-5; unclear D gene. The CDR3 consists of 15 residues. Trimming removed 1 base at V and 3 bases at J, with 10 bases between. Germline assignment: CDR1 SGHAT and CDR2 FQNNGV. The CDR3 bases are TGTGCCAGCAGCTTAGGTGGCAGGCCCAATCAGCCCCAGCATTTT. It yields the protein CASSLGGRPNQPQHF.

The V and J genes are TRBV19 and TRBJ1-4; unclear D gene. The CDR3 contains 12 residues. V shed 3 bases and J shed 8 bases, with 7 bases lying between them. The germline gives CDR1 LNHDA, CDR2 SQIVND (reference sequence). CDR3 sequence: CASSIFGEKLFF. DNA for the CDR3: TGTGCCAGTAGTATTTTTGGGGAAAAACTGTTTTTT.

This sequence joins TRBV6-5 and TRBJ1-1; D perhaps matches TRBD1 (6 bases). The CDR3 covers 12 residues. With 6 bases removed from V and 8 bases from J, the gap between germline ends came to 13 bases. CDR1 is MNHEY, CDR2 SVGAGI, per germline. DNA for the CDR3: TGTGCCAGCAGACGAGGGACAATGGAAGCTTTCTTT. Translation: CASRRGTMEAFF.

The chain joins TRBV6-5 to TRBJ1-2, with D unresolved. Per germline, CDR1 MNHEY and CDR2 SVGAGI. This CDR3 has 11 residues. V shed 10 bases and J shed 2 bases, with 8 bases lying between them. The CDR3 here is CATMINYGYTF. CDR3 sequence (DNA): TGTGCCACCATGATAAACTATGGCTACACCTTC.

The chain carries TRBV5-6 and TRBJ2-6, with D unclear. The CDR3 runs to 17 residues. Deletions cut 0 bases from V and 2 bases from J, with 12 bases between. Germline loops: CDR1 SGHDT, CDR2 YYEEEE. The CDR3 region has the DNA TGTGCCAGCAGCTTGGTGTCTAGGTCAGCTGGGGCCAACGTCCTGACTTTC. Protein: CASSLVSRSAGANVLTF.

The rearrangement joins TRBV18 to TRBJ1-4, with 8 nucleotides matching TRBD1. This CDR3 region has 17 residues. Trimming cost V 2 bases and J 2 bases; bases outside gene matches: 7. Germline values: CDR1 KGHSH, CDR2 LQKENI. The CDR3 nucleotides read TGTGCCAGCTCACCAACAGTTCCAGGGGGCACTAATGAAAAACTGTTTTTT. Protein product: CASSPTVPGGTNEKLFF.

This chain uses TRBV18 with TRBJ1-6; D is possibly TRBD1 (6 bases). V was shortened by 2 bases and J by 8 bases, with 13 bases between the two germline ends. Germline V CDR1 and CDR2: KGHSH, LQKENI. The length of the CDR3 is 15 residues. This CDR3 is CASSPLTGHDSPLHF. The DNA of the CDR3 is TGTGCCAGCTCACCATTGACAGGCCATGATTCACCCCTCCACTTT.